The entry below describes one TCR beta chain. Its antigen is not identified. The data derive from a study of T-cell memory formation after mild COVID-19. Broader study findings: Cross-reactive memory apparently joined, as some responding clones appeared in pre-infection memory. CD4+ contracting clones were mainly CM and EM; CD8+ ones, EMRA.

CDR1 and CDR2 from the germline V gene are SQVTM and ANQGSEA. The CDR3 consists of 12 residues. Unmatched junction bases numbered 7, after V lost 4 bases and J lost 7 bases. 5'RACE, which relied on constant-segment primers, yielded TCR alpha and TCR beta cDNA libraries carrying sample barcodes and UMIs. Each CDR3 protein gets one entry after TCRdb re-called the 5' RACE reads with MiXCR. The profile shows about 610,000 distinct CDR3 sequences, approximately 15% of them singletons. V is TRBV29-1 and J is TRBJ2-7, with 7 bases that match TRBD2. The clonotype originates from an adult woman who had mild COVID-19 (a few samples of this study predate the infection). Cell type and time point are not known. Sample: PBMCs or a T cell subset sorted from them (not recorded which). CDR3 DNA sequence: TGCAGCGTTGTGTTAAGCGGGGTTGAGCAGTACTTC. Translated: CSVVLSGVEQYF.